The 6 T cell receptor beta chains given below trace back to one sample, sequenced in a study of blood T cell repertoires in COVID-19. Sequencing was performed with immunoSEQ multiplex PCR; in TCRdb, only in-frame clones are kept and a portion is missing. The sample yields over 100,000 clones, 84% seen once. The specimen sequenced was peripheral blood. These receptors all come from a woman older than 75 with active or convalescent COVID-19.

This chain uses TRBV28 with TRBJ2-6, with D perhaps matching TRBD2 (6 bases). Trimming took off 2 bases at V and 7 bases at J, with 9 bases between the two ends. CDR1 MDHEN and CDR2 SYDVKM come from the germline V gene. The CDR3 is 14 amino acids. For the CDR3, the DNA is TGTGCCAGCAGTTTAGGGGGGTTCGCCAACGTCCTGACTTTC. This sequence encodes CASSLGGFANVLTF.

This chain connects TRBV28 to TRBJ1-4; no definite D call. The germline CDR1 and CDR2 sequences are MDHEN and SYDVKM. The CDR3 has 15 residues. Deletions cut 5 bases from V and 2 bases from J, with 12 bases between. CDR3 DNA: TGTGCCAGCAGTCCCTTTTCTGTGACTAATGAAAAACTGTTTTTT. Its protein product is CASSPFSVTNEKLFF.

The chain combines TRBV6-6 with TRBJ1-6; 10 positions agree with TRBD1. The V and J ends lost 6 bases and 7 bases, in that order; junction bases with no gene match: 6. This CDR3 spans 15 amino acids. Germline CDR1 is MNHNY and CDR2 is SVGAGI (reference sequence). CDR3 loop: CASRPGTGENSPLHF. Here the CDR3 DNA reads TGTGCCAGCAGACCTGGGACAGGGGAGAATTCACCCCTCCACTTT.

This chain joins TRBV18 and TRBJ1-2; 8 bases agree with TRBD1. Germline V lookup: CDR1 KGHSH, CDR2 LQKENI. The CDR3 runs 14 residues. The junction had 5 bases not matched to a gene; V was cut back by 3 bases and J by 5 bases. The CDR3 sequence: CASSPTGEGYGYTF. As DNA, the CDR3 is TGTGCCAGCTCACCGACAGGGGAGGGGTATGGCTACACCTTC.

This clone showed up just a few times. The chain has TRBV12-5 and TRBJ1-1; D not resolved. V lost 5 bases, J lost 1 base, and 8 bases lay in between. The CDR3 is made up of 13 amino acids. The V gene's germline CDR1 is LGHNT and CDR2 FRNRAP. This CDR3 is CASGTGANTEAFF. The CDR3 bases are TGTGCTAGTGGTACGGGAGCGAACACTGAAGCTTTCTTT.

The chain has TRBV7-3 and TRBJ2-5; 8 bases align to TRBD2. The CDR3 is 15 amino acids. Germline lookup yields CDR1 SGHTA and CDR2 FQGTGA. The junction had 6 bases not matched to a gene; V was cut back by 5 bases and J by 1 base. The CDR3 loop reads CASSRTGLAQETQYF. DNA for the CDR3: TGTGCCAGCAGCCGAACAGGACTAGCCCAAGAGACCCAGTACTTC.